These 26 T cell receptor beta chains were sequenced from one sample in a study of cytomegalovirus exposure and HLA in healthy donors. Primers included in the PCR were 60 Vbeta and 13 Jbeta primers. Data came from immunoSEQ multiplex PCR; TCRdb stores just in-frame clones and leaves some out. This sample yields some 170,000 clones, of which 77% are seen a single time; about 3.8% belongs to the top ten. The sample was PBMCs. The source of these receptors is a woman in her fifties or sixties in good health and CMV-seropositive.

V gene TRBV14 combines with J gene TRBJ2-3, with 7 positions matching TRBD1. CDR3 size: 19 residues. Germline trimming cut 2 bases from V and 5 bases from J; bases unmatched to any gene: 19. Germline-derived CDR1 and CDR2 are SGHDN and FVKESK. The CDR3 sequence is CASSQMDLRLDRPQDTQYF. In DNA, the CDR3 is TGTGCCAGCAGCCAAATGGATTTACGTCTGGACAGGCCCCAAGATACGCAGTATTTT.

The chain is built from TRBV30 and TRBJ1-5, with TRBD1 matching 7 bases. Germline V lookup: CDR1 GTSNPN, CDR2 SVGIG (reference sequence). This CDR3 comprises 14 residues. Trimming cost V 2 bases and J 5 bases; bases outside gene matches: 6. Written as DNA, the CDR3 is TGTGCCTGGAGTTCGTCAGGGGGGCATCAGCCCCAGCATTTT. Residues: CAWSSSGGHQPQHF.

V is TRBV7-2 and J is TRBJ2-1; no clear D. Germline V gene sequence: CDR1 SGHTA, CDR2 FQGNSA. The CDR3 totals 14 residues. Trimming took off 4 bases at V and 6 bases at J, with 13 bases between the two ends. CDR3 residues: CASSSGFHTNEQFF. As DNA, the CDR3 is TGTGCCAGCAGCTCCGGGTTTCACACCAATGAGCAGTTCTTC.

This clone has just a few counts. The DNA for the CDR3 is TGTGCCAGCCTTTCACAGGGGCCCCAGCATTTT. Translation: CASLSQGPQHF. This sequence joins TRBV6-5 and TRBJ1-5; perhaps TRBD1 as D (6 bases). Germline V lookup: CDR1 MNHEY, CDR2 SVGAGI. The CDR3 has 11 amino acids. Deletions cut 8 bases from V and 9 bases from J, with 11 bases between.

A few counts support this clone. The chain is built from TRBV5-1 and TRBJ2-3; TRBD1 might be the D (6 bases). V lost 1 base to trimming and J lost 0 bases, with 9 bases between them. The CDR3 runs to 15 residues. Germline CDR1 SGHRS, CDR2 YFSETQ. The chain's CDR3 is CASSLPRGSTDTQYF. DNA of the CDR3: TGCGCCAGCAGCTTGCCCAGGGGAAGCACAGATACGCAGTATTTT.

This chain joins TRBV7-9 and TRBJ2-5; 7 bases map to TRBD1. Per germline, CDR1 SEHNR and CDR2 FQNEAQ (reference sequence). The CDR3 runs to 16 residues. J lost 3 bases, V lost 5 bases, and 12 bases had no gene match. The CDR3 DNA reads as TGTGCCAGCAGCGAAAATCCCTCACAGGGGAAAGAGACCCAGTACTTC. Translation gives CASSENPSQGKETQYF.

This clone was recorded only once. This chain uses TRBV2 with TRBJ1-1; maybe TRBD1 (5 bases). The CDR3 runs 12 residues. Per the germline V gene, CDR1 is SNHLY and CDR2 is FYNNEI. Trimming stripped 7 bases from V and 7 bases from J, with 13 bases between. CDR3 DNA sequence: TGTGCCAGCAAGCTCAGGGCCCATGAAGCTTTCTTT. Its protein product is CASKLRAHEAFF.

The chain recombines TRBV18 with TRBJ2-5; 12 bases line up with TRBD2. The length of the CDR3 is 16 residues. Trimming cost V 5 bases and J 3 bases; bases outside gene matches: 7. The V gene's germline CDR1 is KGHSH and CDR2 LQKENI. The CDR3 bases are TGTGCCAGCTCAAACCCGGGACTAGCGGGTAAAGAGACCCAGTACTTC. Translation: CASSNPGLAGKETQYF.

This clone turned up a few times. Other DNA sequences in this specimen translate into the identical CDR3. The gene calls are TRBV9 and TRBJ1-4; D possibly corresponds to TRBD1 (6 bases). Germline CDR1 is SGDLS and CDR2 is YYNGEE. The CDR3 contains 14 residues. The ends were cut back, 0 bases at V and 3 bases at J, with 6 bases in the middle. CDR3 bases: TGTGCCAGCAGCGTAGCAGGGGCTAATGAAAAACTGTTTTTT. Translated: CASSVAGANEKLFF.

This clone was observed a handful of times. The CDR3 loop is CASIDPRHQPQHF. The CDR3 DNA is TGTGCCAGCATAGACCCCAGGCATCAGCCCCAGCATTTT. The gene calls are TRBV21-1 and TRBJ1-5; TRBD1 is taken as the D call from the table, unchecked against the DNA. TRBV21-1 counts as a pseudogene. This CDR3 comprises 13 residues.

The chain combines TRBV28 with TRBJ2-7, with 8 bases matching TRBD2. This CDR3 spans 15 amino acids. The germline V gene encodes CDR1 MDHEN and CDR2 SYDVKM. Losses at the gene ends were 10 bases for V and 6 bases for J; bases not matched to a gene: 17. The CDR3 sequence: CAILSRGLEKREQYF. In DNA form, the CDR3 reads TGTGCCATCCTTTCCCGGGGACTAGAAAAGCGCGAGCAGTACTTC.

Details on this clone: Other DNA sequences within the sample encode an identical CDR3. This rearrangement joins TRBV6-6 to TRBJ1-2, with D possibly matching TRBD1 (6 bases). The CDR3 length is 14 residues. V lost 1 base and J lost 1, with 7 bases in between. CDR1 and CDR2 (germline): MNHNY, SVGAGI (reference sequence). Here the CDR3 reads CASSYLTGNYGYTF. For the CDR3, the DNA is TGTGCCAGCAGTTACTTGACAGGTAACTATGGCTACACCTTC.

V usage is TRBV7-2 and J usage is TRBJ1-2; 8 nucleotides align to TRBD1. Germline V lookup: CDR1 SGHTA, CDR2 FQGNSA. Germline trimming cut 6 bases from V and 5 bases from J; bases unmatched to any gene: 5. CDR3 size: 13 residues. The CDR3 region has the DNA TGTGCCAGCAGTCGGGACAGGCAGTATGGCTACACCTTC. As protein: CASSRDRQYGYTF.

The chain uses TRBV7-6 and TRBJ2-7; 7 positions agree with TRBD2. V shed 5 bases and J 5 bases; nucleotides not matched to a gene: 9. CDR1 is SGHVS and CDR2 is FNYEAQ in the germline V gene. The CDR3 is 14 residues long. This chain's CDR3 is CASSPSGGGDEQYF. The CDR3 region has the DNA TGTGCCAGCAGCCCCTCGGGGGGAGGAGACGAGCAGTACTTC. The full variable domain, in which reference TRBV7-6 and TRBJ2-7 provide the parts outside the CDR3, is GAGVSQSPRYKVTKRGQDVALRCDPISGHVSLYWYRQALGQGPEFLTYFNYEAQQDKSGLPNDRFSAERPEGSISTLTIQRTEQRDSAMYRCASSPSGGGDEQYFGPGTRLTVT.

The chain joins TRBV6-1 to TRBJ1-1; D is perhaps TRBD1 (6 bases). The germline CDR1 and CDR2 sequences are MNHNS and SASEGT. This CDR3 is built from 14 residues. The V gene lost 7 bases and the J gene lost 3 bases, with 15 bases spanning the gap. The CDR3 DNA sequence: TGTGCCAGCAACTTCCCAGGGGATCACACTGAAGCTTTCTTT. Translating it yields CASNFPGDHTEAFF.

The CDR3 region has the DNA TGTGCCAGCAGCCTAGGACAAAACTATAATTCACCCCTCCACTTT. Its protein product is CASSLGQNYNSPLHF. V gene TRBV5-6 combines with J gene TRBJ1-6; tentative D call: TRBD1 (5 bases). Trimming took 4 bases from V and 3 from J, leaving 11 bases between them. The CDR3 covers 15 residues. The germline V gene has CDR1 SGHDT and CDR2 YYEEEE.

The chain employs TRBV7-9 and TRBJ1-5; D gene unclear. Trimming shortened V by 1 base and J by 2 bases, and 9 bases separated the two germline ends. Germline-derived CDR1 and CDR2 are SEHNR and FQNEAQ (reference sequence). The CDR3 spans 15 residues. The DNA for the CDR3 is TGTGCCAGCAGCTTAGGAGGGCAGGGCAATCAGCCCCAGCATTTT. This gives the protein CASSLGGQGNQPQHF. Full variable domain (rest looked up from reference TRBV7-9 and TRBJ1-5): DTGVSQNPRHKITKRGQNVTFRCDPISEHNRLYWYRQTLGQGPEFLTYFQNEAQLEKSRLLSDRFSAERPKGSFSTLEIQRTEQGDSAMYLCASSLGGQGNQPQHFGDGTRLSIL.

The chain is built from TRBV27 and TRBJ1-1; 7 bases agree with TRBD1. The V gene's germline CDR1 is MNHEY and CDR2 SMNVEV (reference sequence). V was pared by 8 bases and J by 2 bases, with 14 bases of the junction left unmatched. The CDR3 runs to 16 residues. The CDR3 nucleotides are TGTGCCAGCCAAAGGGACAGAAACTTTCTCAACACTGAAGCTTTCTTT. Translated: CASQRDRNFLNTEAFF.

For the CDR3, the DNA is TGCAGCGTTGTGGGACTAGCGGGGACCCTAAGCTCCTACGAGCAGTACTTC. This codes for CSVVGLAGTLSSYEQYF. The chain joins TRBV29-1 to TRBJ2-7, with 13 positions matching TRBD2. This CDR3 has 17 residues. CDR1 is SQVTM and CDR2 is ANQGSEA in the germline V gene. V dropped 4 bases and J dropped 0; count of bases not matched to a gene: 9.

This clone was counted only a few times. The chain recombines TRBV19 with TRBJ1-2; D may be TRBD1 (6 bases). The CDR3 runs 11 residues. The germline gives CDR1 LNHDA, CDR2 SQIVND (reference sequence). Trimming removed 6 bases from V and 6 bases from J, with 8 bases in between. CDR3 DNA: TGTGCCAGTAGACAGGGCCATGGCTACACCTTC. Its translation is CASRQGHGYTF.

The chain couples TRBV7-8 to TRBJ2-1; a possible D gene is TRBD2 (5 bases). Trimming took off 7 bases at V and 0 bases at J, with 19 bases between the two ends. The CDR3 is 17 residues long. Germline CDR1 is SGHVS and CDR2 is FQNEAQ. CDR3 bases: TGTGCCAGCAACCCCGGAGGAACAGTCAGCTCCTACAATGAGCAGTTCTTC. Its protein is CASNPGGTVSSYNEQFF.

The CDR3 reads CASSRTLAGVTGELFF. The CDR3 region has the DNA TGTGCCAGCAGCCGAACACTAGCGGGAGTCACCGGGGAGCTGTTTTTT. This sequence joins TRBV7-3 and TRBJ2-2; 11 bases match TRBD2. The CDR3 loop spans 16 amino acids. The V and J ends lost 5 bases and 4 bases, in that order; junction bases with no gene match: 6. Germline CDR1 and CDR2: SGHTA and FQGTGA.

The CDR3, as DNA: TGTGCCAGCAGTCGGGACACTTTTTCACCCCTCCACTTT. As protein: CASSRDTFSPLHF. The chain has TRBV2 and TRBJ1-6; tentatively, D is TRBD1 (6 bases). The CDR3 has 13 residues. CDR1 and CDR2 from the germline V gene are SNHLY and FYNNEI. Trimming took 5 bases from V and 9 from J, leaving 11 bases between them.

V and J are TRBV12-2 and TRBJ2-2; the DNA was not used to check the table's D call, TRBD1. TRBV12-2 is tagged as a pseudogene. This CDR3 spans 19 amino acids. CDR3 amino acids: CASRFPSLQGGANTGELFF. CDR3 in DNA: TGTGCAAGTCGCTTCCCATCCCTTCAGGGGGGAGCGAACACCGGGGAGCTGTTTTTT.

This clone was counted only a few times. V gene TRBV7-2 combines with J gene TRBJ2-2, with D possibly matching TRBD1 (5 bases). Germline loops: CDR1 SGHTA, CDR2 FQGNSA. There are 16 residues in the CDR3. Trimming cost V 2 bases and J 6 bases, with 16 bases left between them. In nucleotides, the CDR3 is TGTGCCAGCAGCTTATACAGAACCCAGGGTCCCGGGGAGCTGTTTTTT. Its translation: CASSLYRTQGPGELFF.

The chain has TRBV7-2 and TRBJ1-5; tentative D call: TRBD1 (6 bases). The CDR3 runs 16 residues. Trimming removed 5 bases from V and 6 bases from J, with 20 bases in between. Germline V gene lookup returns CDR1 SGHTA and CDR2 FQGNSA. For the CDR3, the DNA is TGTGCCAGCAGCGCCCGTCAGGGGCGCTTGGGTCAGCCCCAGCATTTT. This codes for CASSARQGRLGQPQHF.